The 13 T cell receptor beta chains given below trace back to one sample, sequenced in a study of identical twins. TCRdb analysed the 5' RACE reads with MiXCR anew, one entry per CDR3 protein. This table has approximately 630,000 distinct CDR3 sequences, 7.1% appearing once. These data were also filed under a second study, of yellow fever vaccine responses in identical twins.

Sequences were obtained from PBMCs. The source of these receptors is a woman younger than 30 in good health.

This chain links TRBV12-3 or TRBV12-4 with TRBJ1-6; 8 bases are shared with TRBD1. This CDR3 comprises 16 residues. Unmatched junction bases numbered 10, after V lost 4 bases and J lost 8 bases. DNA of the CDR3: TGTGCCAGCAGTTCGGACAGGGCGGAGGAGGATTCACCCCTCCACTTT. Its translation is CASSSDRAEEDSPLHF.

This clonotype came up a few times. V gene TRBV28 combines with J gene TRBJ2-3, with a possible D match to TRBD1 (5 bases). V lost 8 bases to trimming and J lost 1 base, with 16 bases between them. CDR3 length: 15 residues. The germline V gene has CDR1 MDHEN and CDR2 SYDVKM. The CDR3 spells CASSTTSTGTDTQYF. The CDR3 bases are TGTGCCAGCTCCACGACCTCGACAGGCACAGATACGCAGTATTTT.

This clonotype showed up just a few times. The J gene is TRBJ1-1, the V gene TRBV7-6; the D is unclear. The ends were cut back, 2 bases at V and 6 bases at J, with 10 bases in the middle. CDR1 and CDR2 from the germline V gene are SGHVS and FNYEAQ. The CDR3 is made up of 13 amino acids. CDR3 residues: CASSLIGVAEAFF. The DNA of the CDR3 is TGTGCCAGCAGCTTAATCGGCGTCGCTGAAGCTTTCTTT.

This clonotype was detected many times. The gene calls are TRBV6-5 and TRBJ1-3, with a weak D call TRBD1 (5 bases). Germline CDR1 and CDR2: MNHEY and SVGAGI. V lost 10 bases and J lost 0, with 16 bases in between. The CDR3 spans 15 residues. Here the CDR3 reads CATQFAGGSGNTIYF. CDR3 DNA sequence: TGTGCCACGCAGTTTGCGGGGGGCTCTGGAAACACCATATATTTT.

This clonotype has at least ten counts. The chain is built from TRBV5-1 and TRBJ2-1, with D possibly TRBD1 on 7 matching bases. This CDR3 region has 17 residues. CDR1 is SGHRS and CDR2 is YFSETQ in the germline V gene. The ends were cut back, 4 bases at V and 0 bases at J, with 17 bases in the middle. The CDR3 sequence is CASSPGQLASSYNEQFF. The DNA for the CDR3 is TGCGCCAGCAGCCCGGGACAGCTAGCGAGCTCCTACAATGAGCAGTTCTTC.

The rearrangement uses TRBV2 and TRBJ1-1; 7 bases are shared with TRBD1. Germline V gives CDR1 SNHLY, CDR2 FYNNEI. V trimming: 0 bases; J trimming: 0 bases; junction bases outside the gene matches: 1. This CDR3 comprises 15 residues. Here the CDR3 reads CASSEARGMNTEAFF. The CDR3 DNA reads as TGTGCCAGCAGTGAAGCCAGGGGGATGAACACTGAAGCTTTCTTT.

The V and J genes are TRBV10-2 and TRBJ1-6, with TRBD1 matching 8 bases. V lost 8 bases to trimming and J lost 1 base; unmatched junction nucleotides: 4. The CDR3 is 15 residues long. Germline assignment: CDR1 WSHSY and CDR2 SAAADI. CDR3 bases: TGCGCCAGCCTCAGGGGGCAATCCTATAATTCACCCCTCCACTTT. Translating it yields CASLRGQSYNSPLHF.

This clonotype came up many times. The chain couples TRBV3-1 to TRBJ2-7; D may be TRBD1 or TRBD2 (5 bases each). The CDR3 runs to 14 residues. Trimming cost V 1 base and J 1 base, with 8 bases left between them. The germline CDR1 and CDR2 sequences are LGHDT and YNNKEL (reference sequence). The CDR3 coding sequence is TGTGCCAGCAGCCAAGGGGACGCGTCCTACGAGCAGTACTTC. This encodes CASSQGDASYEQYF.

This clonotype was found many times. The rearrangement uses TRBV20-1 and TRBJ2-4; 8 bases map to TRBD2. Germline assignment: CDR1 DFQATT and CDR2 SNEGSKA (reference sequence). The CDR3 length is 15 residues. V gave up 5 bases and J gave up 2 bases; unmatched junction bases: 8. CDR3 DNA: TGCAGTGCTCCGATTAGCGGGGCGACCAAAAACATTCAGTACTTC. It is translated as CSAPISGATKNIQYF.

Turning to this clonotype: A read error may be the cause here, since a much bigger clone is one base away. The chain recombines TRBV24-1 with TRBJ2-1; 9 bases are a match to TRBD2. The germline CDR1 and CDR2 sequences are KGHDR and SFDVKD. This CDR3 spans 15 amino acids. This CDR3 is CATSDLASGKNEQLF. CDR3 nucleotides: TGTGCCACCAGTGATTTAGCTAGCGGGAAGAATGAGCAGCTCTTC.

This clonotype showed up many times. The rearrangement links TRBV12-3 or TRBV12-4 to TRBJ2-7, with 8 nucleotides matching TRBD1. CDR3 size: 13 residues. V was clipped by 6 bases and J by 4 bases; unmatched bases: 5. The CDR3 loop reads CASRPGQEYEQYF. DNA for the CDR3: TGTGCCAGCAGACCGGGACAGGAGTACGAGCAGTACTTC.

The V and J genes are TRBV6-5 and TRBJ2-1, with 9 bases fitting TRBD2. The V gene end was trimmed by 2 bases and the J gene end by 5 bases; junction bases not matched to a gene: 7. From germline, CDR1 is MNHEY and CDR2 SVGAGI. The CDR3 is 16 residues long. Here the CDR3 reads CASSYAQRGANNEQFF. The DNA for the CDR3 is TGTGCCAGCAGTTACGCCCAGCGGGGGGCAAACAATGAGCAGTTCTTC.

The chain couples TRBV10-3 to TRBJ2-1; D not resolved. Germline values: CDR1 ENHRY, CDR2 SYGVKD. V was clipped by 9 bases and J by 5 bases, with 14 bases between them. This CDR3 is built from 13 residues. The CDR3 loop reads CAISSGSDNEQFF. CDR3 DNA: TGTGCCATTTCGAGTGGCAGCGACAATGAGCAGTTCTTC.